This entry is about one TCR beta chain. Its antigen is still unknown. The V gene lost 8 bases and the J gene lost 3 bases, with 17 bases spanning the gap. The germline V gene encodes CDR1 MDHEN and CDR2 SYDVKM. The CDR3 is 14 amino acids. The data are from a study of cytomegalovirus exposure and HLA in healthy donors. Study overall: The 500 to 850 first-cohort repertoires and the roughly 120 validation repertoires shared the same platform, a later analysis reported. General observations from the study: CMV antigen specificity of a few CMV-associated chains was confirmed in vitro. Most TCR sequences were rare, but some public TCRs occurred in many donors.

Clones were sequenced by immunoSEQ multiplex PCR, and TCRdb holds only the in-frame ones, with some missing. The sample lists some 69,000 clones; 96% were seen once. This rearrangement joins TRBV28 to TRBJ2-7; D is possibly TRBD2 (6 bases). This clonotype was sampled from a woman under 30 in good health and CMV-seropositive. The specimen was PBMCs. The chain's CDR3 is CASHSRTGVYEQYF. The CDR3 DNA reads as TGTGCCAGCCATTCCAGGACGGGAGTCTACGAGCAGTACTTC. The entire variable domain, with the rest obtained from reference TRBV28 and TRBJ2-7, is as follows: DVKVTQSSRYLVKRTGEKVFLECVQDMDHENMFWYRQDPGLGLRLIYFSYDVKMKEKGDIPEGYSVSREKKERFSLILESASTNQTSMYLCASHSRTGVYEQYFGPGTRLTVT.